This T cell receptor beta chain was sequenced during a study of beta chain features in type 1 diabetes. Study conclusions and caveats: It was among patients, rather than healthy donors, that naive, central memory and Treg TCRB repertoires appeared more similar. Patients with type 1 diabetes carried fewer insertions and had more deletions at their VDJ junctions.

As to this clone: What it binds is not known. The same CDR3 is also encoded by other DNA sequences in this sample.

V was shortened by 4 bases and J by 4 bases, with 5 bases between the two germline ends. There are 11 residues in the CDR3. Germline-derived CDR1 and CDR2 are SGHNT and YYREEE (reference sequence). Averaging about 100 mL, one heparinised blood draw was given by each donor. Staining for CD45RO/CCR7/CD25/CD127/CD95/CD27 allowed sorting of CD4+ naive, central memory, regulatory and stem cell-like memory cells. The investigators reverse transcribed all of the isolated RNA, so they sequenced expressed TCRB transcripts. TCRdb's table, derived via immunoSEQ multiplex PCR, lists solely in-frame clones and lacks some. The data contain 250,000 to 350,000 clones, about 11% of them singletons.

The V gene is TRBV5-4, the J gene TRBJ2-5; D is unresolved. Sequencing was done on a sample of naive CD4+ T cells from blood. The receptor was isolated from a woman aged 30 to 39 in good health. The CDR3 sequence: CASSTRETQYF. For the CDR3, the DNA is TGTGCCAGCAGCACCAGAGAGACCCAGTACTTC.